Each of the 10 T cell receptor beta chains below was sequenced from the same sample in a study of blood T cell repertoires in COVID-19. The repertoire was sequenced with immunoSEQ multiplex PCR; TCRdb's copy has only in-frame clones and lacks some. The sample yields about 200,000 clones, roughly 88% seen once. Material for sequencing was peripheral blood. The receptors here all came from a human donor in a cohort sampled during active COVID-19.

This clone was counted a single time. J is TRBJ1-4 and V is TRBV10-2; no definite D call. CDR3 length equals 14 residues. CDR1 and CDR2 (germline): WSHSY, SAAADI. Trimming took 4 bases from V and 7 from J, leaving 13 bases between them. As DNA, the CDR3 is TGCGCCAGCAGTGGGGCAGGTGGGAGTGAAAAACTGTTTTTT. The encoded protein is CASSGAGGSEKLFF.

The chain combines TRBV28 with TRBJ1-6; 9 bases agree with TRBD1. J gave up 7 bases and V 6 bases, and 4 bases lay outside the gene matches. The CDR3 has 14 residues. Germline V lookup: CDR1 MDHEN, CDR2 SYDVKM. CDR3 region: CASSTGTGNSPLHF. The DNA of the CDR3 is TGTGCCAGCAGCACCGGGACAGGGAATTCACCCCTCCACTTT.

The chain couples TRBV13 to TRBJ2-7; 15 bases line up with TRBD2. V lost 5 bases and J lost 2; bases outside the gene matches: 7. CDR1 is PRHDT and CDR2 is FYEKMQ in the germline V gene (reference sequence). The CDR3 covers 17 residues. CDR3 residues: CASSVGLAGGRAYEQYF. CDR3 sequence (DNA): TGTGCCAGCAGCGTGGGACTAGCGGGAGGCCGAGCCTACGAGCAGTACTTC.

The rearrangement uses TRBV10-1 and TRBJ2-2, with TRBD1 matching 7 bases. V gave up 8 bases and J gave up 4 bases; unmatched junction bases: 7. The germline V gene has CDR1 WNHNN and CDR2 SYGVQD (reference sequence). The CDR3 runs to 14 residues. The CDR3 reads CASGTDRATGELFF. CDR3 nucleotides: TGCGCCAGCGGAACAGACAGGGCCACCGGGGAGCTGTTTTTT.

This chain's CDR3 is CAISSPGLAGVGTDTQYF. CDR3 in DNA: TGTGCCATCAGTAGCCCGGGACTAGCGGGAGTCGGCACAGATACGCAGTATTTT. J is TRBJ2-3 and V is TRBV10-3; 14 nucleotides line up with TRBD2. CDR1 is ENHRY and CDR2 is SYGVKD in the germline V gene. V lost 5 bases, J lost 1 base, and 8 bases stayed unmatched. The CDR3 has 18 residues.

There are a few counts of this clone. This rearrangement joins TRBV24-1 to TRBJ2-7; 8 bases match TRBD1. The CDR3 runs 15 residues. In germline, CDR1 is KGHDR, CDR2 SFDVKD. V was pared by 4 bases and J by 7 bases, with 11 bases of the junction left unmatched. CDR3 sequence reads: CATSDPRDRTFEQYF. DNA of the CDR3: TGTGCCACCAGTGACCCCCGGGACAGGACTTTTGAGCAGTACTTC.

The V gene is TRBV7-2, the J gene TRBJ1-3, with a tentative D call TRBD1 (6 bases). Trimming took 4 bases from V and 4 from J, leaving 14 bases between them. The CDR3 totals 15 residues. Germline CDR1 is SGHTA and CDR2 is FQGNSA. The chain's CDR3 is CASSYYGQSGNTIYF. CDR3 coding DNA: TGTGCCAGCAGCTACTACGGACAGTCGGGAAACACCATATATTTT.

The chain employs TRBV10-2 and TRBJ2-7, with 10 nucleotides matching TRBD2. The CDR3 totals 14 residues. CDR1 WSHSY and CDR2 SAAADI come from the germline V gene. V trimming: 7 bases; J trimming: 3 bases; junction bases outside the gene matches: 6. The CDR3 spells CASTRTSGNYEQYF. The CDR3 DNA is TGCGCCAGCACTCGGACTAGCGGAAACTACGAGCAGTACTTC.

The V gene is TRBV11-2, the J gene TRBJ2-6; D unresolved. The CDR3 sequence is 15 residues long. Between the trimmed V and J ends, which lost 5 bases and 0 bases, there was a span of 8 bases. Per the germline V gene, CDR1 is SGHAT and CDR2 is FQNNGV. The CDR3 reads CASSPQFSGANVLTF. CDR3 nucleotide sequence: TGTGCCAGCAGCCCCCAGTTCTCTGGGGCCAACGTCCTGACTTTC.

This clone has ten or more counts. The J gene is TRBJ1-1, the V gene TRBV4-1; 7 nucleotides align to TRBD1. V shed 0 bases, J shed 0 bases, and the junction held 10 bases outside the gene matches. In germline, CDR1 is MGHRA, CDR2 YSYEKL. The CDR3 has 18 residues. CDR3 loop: CASSQESTGAALNTEAFF. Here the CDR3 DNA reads TGCGCCAGCAGCCAAGAGTCTACAGGGGCCGCCTTGAACACTGAAGCTTTCTTT.